This T cell receptor beta chain emerged from a study of blood T cell repertoires in COVID-19. CDR1 is SGHRS and CDR2 is YFSETQ in the germline V gene. The CDR3 runs 13 residues. Trimming shortened V by 4 bases and J by 1 base, and 8 bases separated the two germline ends. Measured with immunoSEQ multiplex PCR; TCRdb has only the in-frame clones, and not every one. The sample lists about 440,000 clones; less than 95% were seen once. Cohort 3 recovered donors had two negative PCRs, clearance, or symptom resolution. Source material: PBMCs or T cells enriched from blood (not recorded which). The clonotype was recovered from a man younger than 30 who had recovered from COVID-19. The V call is TRBV5-1, the J call TRBJ1-1, with D unresolved. The CDR3: CASSPTPNTEAFF. As DNA, the CDR3 is TGCGCCAGCAGCCCGACACCGAACACTGAAGCTTTCTTT.